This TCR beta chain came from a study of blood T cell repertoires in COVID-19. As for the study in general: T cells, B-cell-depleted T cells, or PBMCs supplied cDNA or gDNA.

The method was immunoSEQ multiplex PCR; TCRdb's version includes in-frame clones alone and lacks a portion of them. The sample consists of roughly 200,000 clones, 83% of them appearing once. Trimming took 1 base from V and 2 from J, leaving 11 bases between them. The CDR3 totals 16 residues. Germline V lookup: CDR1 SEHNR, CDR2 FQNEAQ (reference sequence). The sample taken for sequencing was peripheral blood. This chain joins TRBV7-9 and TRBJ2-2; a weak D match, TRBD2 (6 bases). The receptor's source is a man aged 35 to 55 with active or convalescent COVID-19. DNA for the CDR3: TGTGCCAGCAGCTTAGGGGTTAGCGGAAACACCGGGGAGCTGTTTTTT. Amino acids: CASSLGVSGNTGELFF.